This TCR beta chain was obtained from a study of somatic mutations in cytotoxic T cells in rheumatoid arthritis. This clone occurred a few times. As yet, its antigen is unknown. Broader study findings: The slightly lower representation of TRBV07 among rheumatoid arthritis patients did not undergo correction for multiple comparisons.

After CD4+ and CD8+ cells were isolated by positive magnetic bead selection, their purity was checked by flow cytometry. J was trimmed by 0 bases and V by 7 bases; bases with no gene match: 2. The CDR3 consists of 13 residues. Germline V gene lookup returns CDR1 SNHLY and CDR2 FYNNEI. In the original workflow: There were rare matches between patient CD8+ clones larger than 1% and published virus-specific TCRB sequences. Clones were read by immunoSEQ multiplex PCR, and TCRdb kept only the in-frame ones, dropping some. The V and J calls and the clone size are those of that table, but D and trimming were determined from the DNA. The data hold around 16,000 clones, with approximately 80% observed a single time.

Sequences were obtained from CD8+ T cells sorted from blood. This chain links TRBV2 with TRBJ1-1; 7 bases match TRBD1. The sequence derives from an adult with rheumatoid arthritis. This CDR3 is CASKDRLNTEAFF. The DNA for the CDR3 is TGTGCCAGCAAGGACAGGTTGAACACTGAAGCTTTCTTT. Variable domain in full (rest from reference TRBV2 and TRBJ1-1): EPEVTQTPSHQVTQMGQEVILRCVPISNHLYFYWYRQILGQKVEFLVSFYNNEISEKSEIFDDQFSVERPDGSNFTLKIRSTKLEDSAMYFCASKDRLNTEAFFGQGTRLTVV.